A single T cell receptor beta chain is shown here with its context. The antigen remains unidentified. It was by quantitative 5'-RACE with molecular barcodes that TCR beta libraries were made. A single record per CDR3 protein comes from TCRdb applying MiXCR to the 5' RACE reads. The table has over 400,000 distinct CDR3 sequences, 25% to 30% seen once. The CDR3 spans 12 residues. Germline CDR1 reads MNHEY; CDR2 reads SVGAGI. With 6 bases removed from V and 9 bases from J, the gap between germline ends came to 11 bases. The data were obtained in a study of CD8 T cells in ankylosing spondylitis. Overall study results and limits: Before this, some motif variants had been reported in reactive arthritis synovial fluid and blood. The clones that were linked to disease were reported to be significantly enriched in matched synovial fluid samples from ankylosing spondylitis patients. Disease-linked clones were found to be CD8+ and relatively rare in peripheral blood. There was a TCR beta motif, made of 7 or 8 highly homologous variants, that appeared characteristic of ankylosing spondylitis blood.

The TCR comes from a male donor with ankylosing spondylitis. The sequenced material came from blood, either unsorted or a sorted T cell fraction (not recorded which). This chain links TRBV6-5 with TRBJ2-2; the D is unclear. CDR3 protein: CASRSNPRELFF. The CDR3 DNA is TGTGCCAGCAGATCCAACCCCAGGGAGCTGTTTTTT.